The 17 T cell receptor beta chains below come from one sample, sequenced in a study of beta chain features in type 1 diabetes. TCRB transcripts that were expressed got sequenced, as all of the isolated RNA had been reverse transcribed. Method: immunoSEQ multiplex PCR; TCRdb's copy keeps in-frame clones and lacks some. The table shows some 900,000 clones, with 17% occurring only once. Sequenced input: naive CD4+ T cells from blood. These receptor sequences come from a woman aged 18-29 years in good health.

This clone was seen only a few times. The chain couples TRBV6-1 to TRBJ2-4, with TRBD1 as a possible D gene (6 bases). The CDR3 has 13 residues. Per germline, CDR1 MNHNS and CDR2 SASEGT. Deletions cut 3 bases from V and 6 bases from J, with 9 bases between. This chain's CDR3 is CASSEARGNIQYF. CDR3 coding DNA: TGTGCCAGCAGTGAGGCCAGGGGAAACATTCAGTACTTC.

This clone showed up just a few times. The chain has TRBV7-3 and TRBJ2-5; tentatively, D is TRBD1 (6 bases). Germline CDR1 is SGHTA and CDR2 is FQGTGA. Trimming left V 5 bases short and J 4 bases short, with 11 bases between. This CDR3 region has 13 residues. DNA of the CDR3: TGTGCCAGCAGCGCACAGGGTAGAGAGACCCAGTACTTC. This translates into CASSAQGRETQYF. Variable domain in full (rest from reference TRBV7-3 and TRBJ2-5): GAGVSQTPSNKVTEKGKYVELRCDPISGHTALYWYRQSLGQGPEFLIYFQGTGAADDSGLPNDRFFAVRPEGSVSTLKIQRTERGDSAVYLCASSAQGRETQYFGPGTRLLVL.

This clone occurred once. This chain uses TRBV4-2 with TRBJ1-2; weak D call: TRBD1 (6 bases). The CDR3 totals 15 residues. In germline, CDR1 is LGHNA, CDR2 YNFKEQ. Trimming took 0 bases from V and 8 from J, leaving 16 bases between them. For the CDR3, the DNA is TGTGCCAGCAGCCAAGATTCCGGGGCCAGGGGAGGCTACACCTTC. It codes for CASSQDSGARGGYTF.

This clone came up a few times. This chain joins TRBV18 and TRBJ2-1; 8 bases are a match to TRBD1. CDR3 length: 15 amino acids. The ends lost 1 base at V and 7 bases at J; junction bases unmatched: 6. Germline loops: CDR1 KGHSH, CDR2 LQKENI. The CDR3 DNA reads as TGTGCCAGCTCACCACGGACAGGGACAGGAAATGAGCAGTTCTTC. Translation: CASSPRTGTGNEQFF.

V and J are TRBV19 and TRBJ2-5; D gene unclear. The CDR3 loop spans 13 amino acids. V shed 2 bases and J shed 7 bases, with 11 bases lying between them. CDR1 is LNHDA, CDR2 SQIVND, per germline (reference sequence). The CDR3 region is CASSITAPGTQYF. The CDR3 bases are TGTGCCAGTAGTATAACAGCTCCGGGGACCCAGTACTTC.

The chain uses TRBV7-9 and TRBJ2-1; 7 bases match TRBD2. The CDR3 is 14 residues long. Germline CDR1 and CDR2: SEHNR and FQNEAQ (reference sequence). V dropped 5 bases and J dropped 9; count of bases not matched to a gene: 10. As DNA, the CDR3 is TGTGCCAGCAGCATCTTACGGGGCGGGAGTGAGCAGTTCTTC. It codes for CASSILRGGSEQFF. Supplemented by reference TRBV7-9 and TRBJ2-1, the full variable domain reads DTGVSQNPRHKITKRGQNVTFRCDPISEHNRLYWYRQTLGQGPEFLTYFQNEAQLEKSRLLSDRFSAERPKGSFSTLEIQRTEQGDSAMYLCASSILRGGSEQFFGPGTRLTVL.

This clone has a handful of counts. The chain uses TRBV7-2 and TRBJ1-2; D is unclear. This CDR3 contains 14 residues. V was cut by 3 bases and J by 4 bases, with 12 bases left in between. CDR1 and CDR2 from the germline V gene are SGHTA and FQGNSA. The CDR3 bases are TGTGCCAGCAGCTTTAGCGGGATTATCTATGGCTACACCTTC. Translation: CASSFSGIIYGYTF.

This clone was counted between two and nine times. Other DNA sequences in the sample encode the same CDR3. The chain combines TRBV18 with TRBJ2-2, with unresolved D. The CDR3 loop spans 13 amino acids. Germline-derived CDR1 and CDR2 are KGHSH and LQKENI. Trimming left V 3 bases short and J 6 bases short, with 8 bases between. CDR3 coding DNA: TGTGCCAGCTCACCTCTGGGTGCCGGGGAGCTGTTTTTT. As protein: CASSPLGAGELFF.

This clone was observed a handful of times. The chain uses TRBV20-1 and TRBJ2-1, with a weak D call TRBD2 (5 bases). V was clipped by 7 bases and J by 4 bases, with 8 bases between them. Germline assignment: CDR1 DFQATT and CDR2 SNEGSKA (reference sequence). CDR3 length: 11 residues. The CDR3 nucleotides are TGCAGTGTGGAGGAGTACAATGAGCAGTTCTTC. This gives the protein CSVEEYNEQFF.

The chain links TRBV4-2 to TRBJ2-5; 9 nucleotides match TRBD2. CDR1 is LGHNA and CDR2 is YNFKEQ in the germline V gene. The CDR3 runs 15 residues. The V gene end was trimmed by 3 bases and the J gene end by 5 bases; junction bases not matched to a gene: 7. The CDR3 loop reads CASSHGWTSVETQYF. The CDR3 DNA is TGTGCCAGCAGCCACGGATGGACTAGCGTTGAGACCCAGTACTTC.

The chain has TRBV5-1 and TRBJ2-7; 12 bases fit TRBD2. From germline, CDR1 is SGHRS and CDR2 YFSETQ. CDR3 length equals 19 residues. Unmatched junction bases numbered 16, after V lost 3 bases and J lost 3 bases. This CDR3 is CASSSLNRKTSGSNYEQYF. The CDR3 DNA follows: TGCGCCAGCAGCTCCTTAAACAGGAAGACTAGCGGGAGCAACTACGAGCAGTACTTC.

V and J are TRBV11-2 and TRBJ2-1; D gene uncertain. V was shortened by 5 bases and J by 3 bases, with 8 bases between the two germline ends. The CDR3 length is 13 residues. Germline lookup yields CDR1 SGHAT and CDR2 FQNNGV. The CDR3 region has the DNA TGTGCCAGCAGCAGCCTAGACTACAATGAGCAGTTCTTC. As protein: CASSSLDYNEQFF. Full variable domain (rest looked up from reference TRBV11-2 and TRBJ2-1): EAGVAQSPRYKIIEKRQSVAFWCNPISGHATLYWYQQILGQGPKLLIQFQNNGVVDDSQLPKDRFSAERLKGVDSTLKIQPAKLEDSAVYLCASSSLDYNEQFFGPGTRLTVL.

In this sample, this clone turned up a few times. The same CDR3 is also encoded by other DNA sequences in this sample. The chain carries TRBV7-6 and TRBJ2-5, with unresolved D. The V and J ends lost 5 bases and 5 bases respectively, with 6 bases between them. The CDR3 contains 11 residues. CDR1 is SGHVS and CDR2 is FNYEAQ in the germline V gene. The DNA for the CDR3 is TGTGCCAGCAGCAGTCGGGAGACCCAGTACTTC. It encodes CASSSRETQYF.

The V call is TRBV6-6, the J call TRBJ2-1; a weak D match, TRBD2 (5 bases). V shed 2 bases and J shed 6 bases, with 14 bases lying between them. Germline values: CDR1 MNHNY, CDR2 SVGAGI (reference sequence). This CDR3 comprises 15 residues. This CDR3 is CASSYRRETSNEQFF. CDR3 bases: TGTGCCAGCAGTTACCGTAGGGAGACGAGCAATGAGCAGTTCTTC.

The chain combines TRBV2 with TRBJ1-1; D is possibly TRBD1 (6 bases). The CDR3 covers 14 residues. With 8 bases removed from V and 5 bases from J, the gap between germline ends came to 18 bases. Germline assignment: CDR1 SNHLY and CDR2 FYNNEI. Written as DNA, the CDR3 is TGTGCCAGCCAGCAATGGGGCAGGGGTACTGAAGCTTTCTTT. Amino acid sequence: CASQQWGRGTEAFF.

Here the CDR3 reads CASSPIPDGPDTQYF. The CDR3 bases are TGTGCCAGCAGCCCTATCCCGGACGGGCCAGATACGCAGTATTTT. The chain joins TRBV7-9 to TRBJ2-3; D gene unclear. V was clipped by 5 bases and J by 4 bases, with 16 bases between them. This CDR3 spans 15 amino acids. Germline V gene lookup returns CDR1 SEHNR and CDR2 FQNEAQ (reference sequence). Together with reference TRBV7-9 and TRBJ2-3, the CDR3 gives the full variable domain: DTGVSQNPRHKITKRGQNVTFRCDPISEHNRLYWYRQTLGQGPEFLTYFQNEAQLEKSRLLSDRFSAERPKGSFSTLEIQRTEQGDSAMYLCASSPIPDGPDTQYFGPGTRLTVL.

This clone has a single count. The J gene is TRBJ2-3, the V gene TRBV7-2; 7 bases match TRBD1. The CDR3 covers 17 residues. Germline loops: CDR1 SGHTA, CDR2 FQGNSA. The J segment lost 3 bases and the V segment lost 5 bases, leaving 14 bases of the junction unmatched. The CDR3 reads CASSPRRTGPRTDTQYF. As DNA, the CDR3 is TGTGCCAGCAGCCCTAGGAGGACAGGACCAAGGACAGATACGCAGTATTTT.